The count of the clone carrying this TCR beta chain is one. The antigen remains unidentified. TCRdb keeps only in-frame clones here, not all; method: immunoSEQ multiplex PCR. The sample gives some 2,100,000 clones, about 93% of which show up once; 1.5% to 2% is in the top ten. Germline values: CDR1 MNHNS, CDR2 SASEGT. This CDR3 is built from 16 residues. Trimming cost V 0 bases and J 0 bases, with 9 bases left between them. Terminally differentiated effector memory CD45RA+ cells were excluded from the naive CD8 cells, which were CD45RO-negative and positively selected for CCR7. Recent acute infections and vaccinations were absent in the healthy HIV-negative adult donors. The data originate from a study of shared clonotypes between healthy human individuals. Study findings and constraints: Few donors limited the genetic and exposure-history diversity represented. The study found roughly 5% of naive CD4 clonotypes shared across a few donors.

What was sequenced was naive CD8+ T cells from PBMCs. This clonotype was sampled from a man aged 18 to 30 in good health. Some clones in this sample may be carry-over from other donors' samples. The rearrangement links TRBV6-1 to TRBJ1-5, with D unresolved. CDR3 residues: CASSEALGYSNQPQHF. The CDR3 DNA follows: TGTGCCAGCAGTGAAGCGCTCGGATATAGCAATCAGCCCCAGCATTTT.